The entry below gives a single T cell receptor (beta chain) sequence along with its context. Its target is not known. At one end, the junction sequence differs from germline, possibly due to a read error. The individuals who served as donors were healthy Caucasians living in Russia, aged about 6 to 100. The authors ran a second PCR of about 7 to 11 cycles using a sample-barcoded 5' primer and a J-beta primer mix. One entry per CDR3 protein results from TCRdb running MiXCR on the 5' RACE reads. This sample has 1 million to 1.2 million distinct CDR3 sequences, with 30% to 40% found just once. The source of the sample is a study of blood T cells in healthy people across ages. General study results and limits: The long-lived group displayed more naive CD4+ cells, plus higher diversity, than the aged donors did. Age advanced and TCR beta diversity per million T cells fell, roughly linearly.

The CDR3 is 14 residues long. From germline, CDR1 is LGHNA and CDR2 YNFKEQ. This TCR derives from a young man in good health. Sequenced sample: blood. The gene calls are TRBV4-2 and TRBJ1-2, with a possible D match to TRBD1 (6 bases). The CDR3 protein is CASSRGRGTYGHTF. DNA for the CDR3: TGTGCCAGCAGCCGTGGCAGGGGTACCTATGGCCACACCTTC.